Sequencing of this TCR beta chain was carried out in a study of blood T cells in healthy people across ages. Extraction yielded at least 6 micrograms of total RNA per sample. This clonotype was recorded a few times. Its antigen is as yet unknown. Possible read error: a much larger clone is one base away. It was with a sample-barcoded 5' primer and a J-beta primer mix that a second PCR of about 6 to 12 cycles was run. The yield of each sample was at least 2.5 million CDR3-containing paired-end reads. TCRdb ran MiXCR on the 5' RACE reads and lists one entry per CDR3 protein. The sample includes about 700,000 distinct CDR3 sequences, around 32% seen only once; the top ten take 15%. Study-level findings and limits: Diversity of TCR beta correlated strongly with naive T cell percentage. As age increased, TCR beta diversity per million T cells fell in a roughly linear fashion.

This sequence was found in a woman of 80 years or more in good health. Input material: blood.

CDR3 sequence (DNA): TGTGCCAGCAGCTTAGCGCTAAGACAGGTCCAAGAGACCCGGTACTTC. It specifies CASSLALRQVQETRYF. The chain joins TRBV7-2 to TRBJ2-5, with a tentative D call TRBD1 (6 bases). The CDR3 consists of 16 residues. Germline CDR1 reads SGHTA; CDR2 reads FQGNSA.